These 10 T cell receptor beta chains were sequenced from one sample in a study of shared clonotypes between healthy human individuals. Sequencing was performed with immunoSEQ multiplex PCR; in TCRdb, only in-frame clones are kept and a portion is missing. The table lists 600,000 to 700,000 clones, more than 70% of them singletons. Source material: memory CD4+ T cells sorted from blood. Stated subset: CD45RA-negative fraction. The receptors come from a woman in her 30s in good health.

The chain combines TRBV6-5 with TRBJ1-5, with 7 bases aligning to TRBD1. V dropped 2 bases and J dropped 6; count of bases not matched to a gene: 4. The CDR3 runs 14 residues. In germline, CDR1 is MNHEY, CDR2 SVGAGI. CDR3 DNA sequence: TGTGCCAGCAGTTACAGACAGGGCCGTCAGCCCCAGCATTTT. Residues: CASSYRQGRQPQHF.

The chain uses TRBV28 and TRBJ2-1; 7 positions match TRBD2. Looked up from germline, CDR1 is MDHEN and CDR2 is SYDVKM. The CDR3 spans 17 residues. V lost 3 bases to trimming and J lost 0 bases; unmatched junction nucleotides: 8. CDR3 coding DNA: TGTGCCAGCAGTTTGGGTCTAGCGGCGAGCTCCTACAATGAGCAGTTCTTC. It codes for CASSLGLAASSYNEQFF.

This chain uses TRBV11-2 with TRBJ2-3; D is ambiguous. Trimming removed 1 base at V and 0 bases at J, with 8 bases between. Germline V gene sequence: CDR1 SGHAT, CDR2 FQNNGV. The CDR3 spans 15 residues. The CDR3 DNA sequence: TGTGCCAGCAGCTTAGTCACGACTAGCACAGATACGCAGTATTTT. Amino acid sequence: CASSLVTTSTDTQYF.

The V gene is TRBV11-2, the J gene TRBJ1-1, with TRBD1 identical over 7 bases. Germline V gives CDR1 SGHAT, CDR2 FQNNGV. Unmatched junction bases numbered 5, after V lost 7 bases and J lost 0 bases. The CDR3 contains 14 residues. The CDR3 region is CASNRQGMNTEAFF. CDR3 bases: TGTGCCAGCAATCGACAGGGCATGAACACTGAAGCTTTCTTT.

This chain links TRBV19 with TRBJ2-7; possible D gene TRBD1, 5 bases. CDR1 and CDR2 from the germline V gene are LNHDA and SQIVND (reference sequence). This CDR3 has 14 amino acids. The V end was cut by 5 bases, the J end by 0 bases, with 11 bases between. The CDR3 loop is CASSREDTSYEQYF. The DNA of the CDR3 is TGTGCCAGTAGTCGAGAGGACACCTCCTACGAGCAGTACTTC.

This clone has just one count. The CDR3 protein is CASSYSGRGHQPQHF. CDR3 bases: TGTGCCAGCAGTTACTCGGGAAGGGGACATCAGCCCCAGCATTTT. The genes are TRBV6-6 and TRBJ1-5, with D possibly matching TRBD1 (5 bases). Germline V CDR1 and CDR2: MNHNY, SVGAGI (reference sequence). This CDR3 region has 15 residues. V was shortened by 0 bases and J by 5 bases, with 11 bases between the two germline ends.

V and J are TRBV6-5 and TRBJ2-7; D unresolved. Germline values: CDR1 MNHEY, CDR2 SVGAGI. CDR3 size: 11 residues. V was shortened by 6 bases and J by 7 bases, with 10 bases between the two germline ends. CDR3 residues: CASSDRWEQYF. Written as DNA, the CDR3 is TGTGCCAGCAGCGACCGATGGGAGCAGTACTTC.

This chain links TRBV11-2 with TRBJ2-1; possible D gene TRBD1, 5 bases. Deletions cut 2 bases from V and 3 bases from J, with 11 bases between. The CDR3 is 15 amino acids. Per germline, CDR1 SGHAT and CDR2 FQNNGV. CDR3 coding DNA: TGTGCCAGCAGCTTATCCGACAGCAACTACAATGAGCAGTTCTTC. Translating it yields CASSLSDSNYNEQFF.

The chain's CDR3 is CASSLTGAGGSYEQYF. The DNA for the CDR3 is TGCGCCAGCAGCTTAACTGGAGCGGGAGGCTCCTACGAGCAGTACTTC. The V call is TRBV5-1, the J call TRBJ2-7; TRBD2 aligns across 9 bases. The V and J ends lost 2 bases and 0 bases, in that order; junction bases with no gene match: 6. This CDR3 is 16 amino acids long. Germline CDR1 is SGHRS and CDR2 is YFSETQ. The full variable domain, in which reference TRBV5-1 and TRBJ2-7 provide the parts outside the CDR3, is KAGVTQTPRYLIKTRGQQVTLSCSPISGHRSVSWYQQTPGQGLQFLFEYFSETQRNKGNFPGRFSGRQFSNSRSEMNVSTLELGDSALYLCASSLTGAGGSYEQYFGPGTRLTVT.

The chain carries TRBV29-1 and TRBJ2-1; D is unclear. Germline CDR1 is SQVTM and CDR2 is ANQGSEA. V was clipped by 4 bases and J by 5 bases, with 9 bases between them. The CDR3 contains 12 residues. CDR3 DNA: TGCAGCGTTGCGCTCGGAAACAATGAGCAGTTCTTC. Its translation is CSVALGNNEQFF.